This is a list of T cell receptor beta chains from one sample in a study. TCRdb ran MiXCR on the reads and lists one entry per CDR3 protein. The repertoire holds about 1,800 distinct CDR3 sequences, with around a quarter as singletons. Material for sequencing was CD8+ T cells (not recorded whether cultured). The receptors stem from a female donor. Each CDR3 is given with its conserved first and last residue. D genes are given only for firm matches. Size values are once, few and many counts, or a class for expanded clones, and some rows have none.

v_gene	d_gene	j_gene	abundance	len	CDR3aa	CDR3nt
TRBV19	-	TRBJ2-3	medium-sized	12	CASSEGTDTQYF	TGTGCCAGTAGTGAGGGAACAGATACGCAGTATTTT
TRBV30	-	TRBJ2-1	medium-sized	14	CAWSEQGLGNEQFF	TGTGCCTGGAGCGAACAGGGCCTCGGGAATGAGCAGTTCTTC
TRBV5-1	-	TRBJ1-5	medium-sized	15	CASSPGGGGYQPQHF	TGCGCCAGCAGCCCCGGCGGGGGCGGATATCAGCCCCAGCATTTT
TRBV29-1	-	TRBJ2-7	few	13	CSFTPGHSYEQYF	TGCAGTTTCACACCGGGGCACTCATACGAGCAGTACTTC
TRBV5-1	TRBD2	TRBJ2-1	-	16	CASSPPSGGVEDEQFF	TGCGCCAGCAGCCCCCCTAGCGGGGGGGTCGAGGATGAGCAGTTCTTC
TRBV4-1	TRBD1	TRBJ2-3	many	17	CASSRLPTGSQTDTQYF	TGCGCCAGCAGCCGACTCCCGACAGGGTCCCAAACAGATACGCAGTATTTT
TRBV19	TRBD1	TRBJ2-7	once	13	CVGATGGLYEQYF	TGTGTCGGTGCGACAGGGGGGCTCTACGAGCAGTACTTC
TRBV30	TRBD1	TRBJ1-1	-	13	CAWGLAGGAEAFF	TGTGCCTGGGGCCTCGCAGGGGGCGCTGAAGCTTTCTTT
TRBV18	-	TRBJ2-3	medium-sized	16	CASSPPGPLKADTQYF	TGTGCCAGCTCACCACCGGGACCTTTGAAGGCAGATACGCAGTATTTT
TRBV10-2	-	TRBJ1-6	large	16	CASRNLGGGTNSPLHF	TGCGCCAGCAGAAACTTGGGCGGCGGCACAAATTCACCCCTCCACTTT
TRBV6-1	TRBD1	TRBJ1-1	-	15	CAGSPRTGQDTEAFF	TGTGCCGGCAGTCCACGGACAGGGCAGGACACTGAAGCTTTCTTT
TRBV7-8	TRBD1	TRBJ2-7	medium-sized	15	CASSLGTGSPYEQYF	TGTGCCAGCAGCTTGGGGACAGGGTCTCCCTACGAGCAGTACTTC
TRBV4-3	-	TRBJ2-5	few	15	CASSQVTGSKGTQYF	TGCGCCAGCAGCCAAGTTACAGGGTCAAAGGGGACCCAGTATTTC
TRBV9	-	TRBJ2-1	medium-sized	12	CASSVDGNEQFF	TGTGCCAGCAGCGTAGACGGCAATGAGCAGTTCTTC
TRBV4-1	-	TRBJ1-5	medium-sized	15	CASSQGTHDNQPQHF	TGCGCCAGCAGCCAAGGGACCCACGATAATCAGCCCCAGCATTTT
TRBV27	-	TRBJ2-7	large	13	CASSLGDSYEQYF	TGTGCCAGCAGTCTAGGAGATTCCTACGAGCAGTACTTC
TRBV4-2	-	TRBJ2-1	medium-sized	14	CASSQDIGAGEQFF	TGTGCCAGCAGCCAAGATATCGGAGCGGGTGAGCAGTTCTTC
TRBV5-1	TRBD1	TRBJ2-1	-	16	CASSSPGTGTYDEQSF	TGCGCCAGCAGCTCACCCGGGACAGGGACCTACGATGAGCAGTCCTTC
TRBV12-5	-	TRBJ2-1	medium-sized	14	CASEQESSYNEQFF	TGTGCTAGTGAACAGGAGAGCTCCTACAATGAGCAGTTCTTC
TRBV7-9	TRBD2	TRBJ2-7	medium-sized	14	CASSWSGGSYEQYF	TGTGCCAGCAGCTGGAGCGGGGGATCCTACGAGCAGTACTTC
TRBV5-5	TRBD1	TRBJ2-5	once	16	CAGSSPGQGAGETQYF	TGTGCCGGCAGCTCTCCGGGGCAGGGGGCGGGGGAGACCCAGTACTTC
TRBV7-3	TRBD2	TRBJ2-3	medium-sized	17	CASSDPPSGGNTDTQYF	TGTGCCAGCAGCGACCCTCCTAGCGGGGGTAACACAGATACGCAGTATTTT
TRBV4-3	-	TRBJ1-1	large	15	CASSQDKAGNTEAFF	TGCGCCAGCAGCCAAGATAAAGCGGGAAACACTGAAGCTTTCTTT
TRBV20-1	TRBD2	TRBJ2-7	medium-sized	13	CSAYTSGGDEQYF	TGCAGTGCTTATACTAGCGGGGGCGACGAGCAGTACTTC
TRBV20-1	-	TRBJ2-7	-	17	CSANTAVGTTMSDEQYF	TGCAGTGCTAACACCGCAGTTGGGACAACTATGTCCGACGAGCAGTACTTC
TRBV20-1	-	TRBJ1-2	medium-sized	15	CSARDERFANYGYTF	TGCAGTGCTAGAGATGAGAGGTTTGCTAACTATGGCTACACCTTC
TRBV20-1	TRBD2	TRBJ2-1	large	14	CSANTLAGYNEQFF	TGCAGTGCTAATACCCTAGCGGGCTACAATGAGCAGTTCTTC
TRBV20-1	-	TRBJ2-1	medium-sized	16	CSARDQRTSLYNEQFF	TGCAGTGCTAGAGATCAAAGAACTAGTCTGTACAATGAGCAGTTCTTC